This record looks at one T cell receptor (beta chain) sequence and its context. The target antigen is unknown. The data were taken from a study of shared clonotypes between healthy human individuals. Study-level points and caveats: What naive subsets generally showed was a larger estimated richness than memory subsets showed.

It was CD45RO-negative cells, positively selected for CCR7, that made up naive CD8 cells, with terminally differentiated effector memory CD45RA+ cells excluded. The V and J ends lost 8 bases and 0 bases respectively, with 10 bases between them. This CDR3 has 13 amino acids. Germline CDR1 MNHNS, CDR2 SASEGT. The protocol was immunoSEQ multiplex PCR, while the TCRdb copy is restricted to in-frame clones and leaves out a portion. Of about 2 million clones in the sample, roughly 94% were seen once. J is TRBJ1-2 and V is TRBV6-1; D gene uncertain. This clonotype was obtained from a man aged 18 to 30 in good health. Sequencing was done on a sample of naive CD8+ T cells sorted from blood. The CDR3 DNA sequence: TGTGCCAGCGCCCGAGAAGCTAACTATGGCTACACCTTC. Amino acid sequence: CASAREANYGYTF.